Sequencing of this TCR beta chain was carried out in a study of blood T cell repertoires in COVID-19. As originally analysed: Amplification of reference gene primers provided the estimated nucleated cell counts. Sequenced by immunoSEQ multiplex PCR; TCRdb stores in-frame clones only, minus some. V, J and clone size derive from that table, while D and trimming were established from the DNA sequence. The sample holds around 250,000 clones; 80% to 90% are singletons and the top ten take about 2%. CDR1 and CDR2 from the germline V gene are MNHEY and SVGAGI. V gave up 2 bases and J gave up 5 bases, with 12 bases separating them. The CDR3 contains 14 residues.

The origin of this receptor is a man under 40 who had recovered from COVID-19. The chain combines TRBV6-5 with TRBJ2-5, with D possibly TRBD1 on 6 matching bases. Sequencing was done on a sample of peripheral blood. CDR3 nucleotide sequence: TGTGCCAGCAGTTACGTTGGGGGCAGGGAGACCCAGTACTTC. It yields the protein CASSYVGGRETQYF.